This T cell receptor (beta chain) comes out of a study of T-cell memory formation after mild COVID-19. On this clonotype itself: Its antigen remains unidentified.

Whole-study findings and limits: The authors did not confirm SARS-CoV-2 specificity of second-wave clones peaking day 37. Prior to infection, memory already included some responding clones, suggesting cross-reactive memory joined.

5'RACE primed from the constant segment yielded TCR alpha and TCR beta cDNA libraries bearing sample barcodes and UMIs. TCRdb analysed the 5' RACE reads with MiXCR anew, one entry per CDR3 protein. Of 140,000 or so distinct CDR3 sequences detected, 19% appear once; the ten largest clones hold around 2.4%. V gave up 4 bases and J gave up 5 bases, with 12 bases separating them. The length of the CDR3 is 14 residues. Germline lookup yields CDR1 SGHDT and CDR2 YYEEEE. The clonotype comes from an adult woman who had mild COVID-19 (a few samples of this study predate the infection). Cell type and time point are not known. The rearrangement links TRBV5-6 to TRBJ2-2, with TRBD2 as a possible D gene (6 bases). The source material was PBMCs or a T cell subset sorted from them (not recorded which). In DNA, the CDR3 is TGTGCCAGCAGCCCCTTTGGGAGGACCGGGGAGCTGTTTTTT. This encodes CASSPFGRTGELFF.